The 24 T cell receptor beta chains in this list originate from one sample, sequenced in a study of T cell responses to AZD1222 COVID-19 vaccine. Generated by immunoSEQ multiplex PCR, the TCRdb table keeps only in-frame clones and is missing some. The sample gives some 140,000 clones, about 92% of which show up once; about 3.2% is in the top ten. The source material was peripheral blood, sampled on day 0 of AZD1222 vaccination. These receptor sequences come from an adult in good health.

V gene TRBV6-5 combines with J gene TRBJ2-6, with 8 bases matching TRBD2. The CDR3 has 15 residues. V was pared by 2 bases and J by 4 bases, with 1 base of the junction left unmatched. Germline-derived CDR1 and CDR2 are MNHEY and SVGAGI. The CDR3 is CASSYSGGGANVLTF. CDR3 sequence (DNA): TGTGCCAGCAGTTACAGCGGGGGCGGGGCCAACGTCCTGACTTTC.

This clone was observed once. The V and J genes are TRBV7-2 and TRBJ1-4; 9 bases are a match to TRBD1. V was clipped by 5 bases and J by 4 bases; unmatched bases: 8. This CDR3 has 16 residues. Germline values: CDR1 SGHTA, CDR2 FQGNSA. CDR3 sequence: CASSLRTGASNEKLFF. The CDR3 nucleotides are TGTGCCAGCAGCCTCAGGACAGGGGCCAGTAATGAAAAACTGTTTTTT.

For the CDR3, the DNA is TGCGCCAGCAGCGGTACAGGGGGCGATTTTGAAAAACTGTTTTTT. Translating it yields CASSGTGGDFEKLFF. The rearrangement joins TRBV5-1 to TRBJ1-4; TRBD1 matches at 9 bases. Per germline, CDR1 SGHRS and CDR2 YFSETQ. This CDR3 is 15 amino acids long. V shed 4 bases and J 7 bases; nucleotides not matched to a gene: 8.

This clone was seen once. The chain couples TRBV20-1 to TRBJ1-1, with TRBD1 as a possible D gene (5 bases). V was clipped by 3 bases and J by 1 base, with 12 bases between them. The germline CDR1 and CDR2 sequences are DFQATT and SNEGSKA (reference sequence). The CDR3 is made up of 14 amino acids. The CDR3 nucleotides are TGCAGTGCTAGTTTTGGGACCCCGAACACTGAAGCTTTCTTT. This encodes CSASFGTPNTEAFF.

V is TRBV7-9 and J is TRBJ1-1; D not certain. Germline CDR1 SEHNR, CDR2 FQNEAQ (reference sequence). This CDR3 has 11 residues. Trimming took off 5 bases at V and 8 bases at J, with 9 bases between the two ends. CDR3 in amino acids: CASSTSEEAFF. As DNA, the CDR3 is TGTGCCAGCAGCACCTCGGAAGAAGCTTTCTTT.

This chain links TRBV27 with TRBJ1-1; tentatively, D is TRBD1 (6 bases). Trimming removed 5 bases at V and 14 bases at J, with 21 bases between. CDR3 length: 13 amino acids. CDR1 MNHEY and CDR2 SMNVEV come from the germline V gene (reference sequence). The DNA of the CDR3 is TGTGCCAGCAGTCCACTCCCGGGGAGGGGGTTGTTCTTT. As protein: CASSPLPGRGLFF.

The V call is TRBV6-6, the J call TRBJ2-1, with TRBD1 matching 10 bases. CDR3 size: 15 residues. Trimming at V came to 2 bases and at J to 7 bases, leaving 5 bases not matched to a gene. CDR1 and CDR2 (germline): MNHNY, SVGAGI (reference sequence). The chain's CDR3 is CASSYRQGAGNEQFF. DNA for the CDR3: TGTGCCAGCAGTTACCGACAGGGGGCGGGAAATGAGCAGTTCTTC.

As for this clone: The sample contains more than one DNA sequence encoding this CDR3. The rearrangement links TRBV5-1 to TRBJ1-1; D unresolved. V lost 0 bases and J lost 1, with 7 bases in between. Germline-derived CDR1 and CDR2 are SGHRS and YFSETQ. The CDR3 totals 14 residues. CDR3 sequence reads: CASSLVTGNTEAFF. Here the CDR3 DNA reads TGCGCCAGCAGCTTGGTGACGGGGAACACTGAAGCTTTCTTT.

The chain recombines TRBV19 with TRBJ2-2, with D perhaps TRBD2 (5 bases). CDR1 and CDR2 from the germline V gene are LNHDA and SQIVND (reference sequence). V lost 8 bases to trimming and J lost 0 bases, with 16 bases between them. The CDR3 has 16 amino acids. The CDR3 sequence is CASVEGDYANTGELFF. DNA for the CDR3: TGTGCCAGTGTCGAAGGTGACTATGCGAACACCGGGGAGCTGTTTTTT.

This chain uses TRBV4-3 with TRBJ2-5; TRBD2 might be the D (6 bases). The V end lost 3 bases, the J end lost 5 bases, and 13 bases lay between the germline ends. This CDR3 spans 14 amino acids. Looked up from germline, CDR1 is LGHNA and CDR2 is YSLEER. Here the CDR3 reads CASSQDYSGETQYF. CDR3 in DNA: TGCGCCAGCAGCCAGGACTACTCGGGGGAGACCCAGTACTTC.

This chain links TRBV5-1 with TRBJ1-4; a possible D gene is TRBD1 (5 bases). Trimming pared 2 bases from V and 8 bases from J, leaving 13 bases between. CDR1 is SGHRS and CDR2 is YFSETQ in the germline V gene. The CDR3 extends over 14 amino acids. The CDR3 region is CASSFVGREEKLFF. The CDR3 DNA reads TGCGCCAGCAGCTTTGTTGGCAGGGAAGAAAAACTGTTTTTT.

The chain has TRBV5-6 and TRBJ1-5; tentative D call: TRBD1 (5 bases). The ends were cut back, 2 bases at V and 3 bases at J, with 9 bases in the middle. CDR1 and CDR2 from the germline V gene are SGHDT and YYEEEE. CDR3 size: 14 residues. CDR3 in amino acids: CASSFGAINQPQHF. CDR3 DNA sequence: TGTGCCAGCAGCTTTGGGGCGATCAATCAGCCCCAGCATTTT.

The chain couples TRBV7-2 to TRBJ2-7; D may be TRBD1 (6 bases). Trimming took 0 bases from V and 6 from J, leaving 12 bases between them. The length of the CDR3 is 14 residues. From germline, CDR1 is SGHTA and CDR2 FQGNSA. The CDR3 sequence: CASSLAVQGGEQYF. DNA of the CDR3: TGTGCCAGCAGCTTAGCGGTACAGGGTGGCGAGCAGTACTTC.

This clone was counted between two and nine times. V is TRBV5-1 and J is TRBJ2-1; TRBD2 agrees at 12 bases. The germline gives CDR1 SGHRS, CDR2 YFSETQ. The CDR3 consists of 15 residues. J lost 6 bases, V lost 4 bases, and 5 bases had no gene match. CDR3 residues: CASSATSGRFNEQFF. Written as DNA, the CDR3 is TGCGCCAGCAGCGCAACTAGCGGGAGGTTCAATGAGCAGTTCTTC.

The CDR3 protein is CASSRTGGGTEAFF. Written as DNA, the CDR3 is TGTGCCAGCAGCCGGACAGGGGGCGGCACTGAAGCTTTCTTT. The chain links TRBV6-5 to TRBJ1-1; TRBD1 agrees at 11 bases. CDR3 length: 14 amino acids. Losses at the gene ends were 6 bases for V and 4 bases for J; bases not matched to a gene: 4. Germline V CDR1 and CDR2: MNHEY, SVGAGI.

The CDR3 sequence is CASYRGANTEAFF. CDR3 in DNA: TGTGCCAGCTACCGCGGCGCCAACACTGAAGCTTTCTTT. The chain combines TRBV6-5 with TRBJ1-1; D is unclear. Trimming took 8 bases from V and 2 from J, leaving 12 bases between them. Germline assignment: CDR1 MNHEY and CDR2 SVGAGI. CDR3 length equals 13 residues.

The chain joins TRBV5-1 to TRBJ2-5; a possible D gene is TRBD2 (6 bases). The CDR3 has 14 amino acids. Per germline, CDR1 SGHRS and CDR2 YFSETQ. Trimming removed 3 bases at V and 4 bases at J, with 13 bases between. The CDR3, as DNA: TGCGCCAGCAGCTCAACGGTGGGGGGAGAGACCCAGTACTTC. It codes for CASSSTVGGETQYF.

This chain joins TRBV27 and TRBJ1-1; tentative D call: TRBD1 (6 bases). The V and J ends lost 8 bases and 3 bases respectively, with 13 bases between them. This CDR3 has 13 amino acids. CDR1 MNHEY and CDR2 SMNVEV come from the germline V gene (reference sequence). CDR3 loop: CASRRQAYTEAFF. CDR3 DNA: TGTGCCAGCCGACGACAGGCGTACACTGAAGCTTTCTTT.

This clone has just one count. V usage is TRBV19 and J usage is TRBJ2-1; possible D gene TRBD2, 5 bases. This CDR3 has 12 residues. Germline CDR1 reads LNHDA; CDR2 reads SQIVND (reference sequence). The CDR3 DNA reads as TGTTCTGGTCGGGGAGATGACAATGAGCAGTTCTTC. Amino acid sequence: CSGRGDDNEQFF.

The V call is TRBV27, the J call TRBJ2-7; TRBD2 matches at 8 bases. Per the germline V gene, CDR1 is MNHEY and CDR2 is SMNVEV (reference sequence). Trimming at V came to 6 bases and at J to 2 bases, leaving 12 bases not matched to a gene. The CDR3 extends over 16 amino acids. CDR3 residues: CASSNSGGEVAYEQYF. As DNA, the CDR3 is TGTGCCAGCAGCAACTCGGGAGGGGAAGTCGCCTACGAGCAGTACTTC.

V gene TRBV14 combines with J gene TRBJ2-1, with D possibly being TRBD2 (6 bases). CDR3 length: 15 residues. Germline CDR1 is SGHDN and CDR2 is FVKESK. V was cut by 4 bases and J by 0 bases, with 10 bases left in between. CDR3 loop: CASSRLGTSYNEQFF. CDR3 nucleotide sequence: TGTGCCAGCAGCCGACTAGGTACCTCCTACAATGAGCAGTTCTTC.

This chain's CDR3 is CASSDTSGVSGANVLTF. CDR3 DNA: TGTGCCAGCAGTGATACTTCTGGGGTCTCTGGGGCCAACGTCCTGACTTTC. The V call is TRBV25-1, the J call TRBJ2-6; D ambiguous. V lost 3 bases to trimming and J lost 0 bases, with 12 bases between them. The CDR3 loop spans 17 amino acids. The germline CDR1 and CDR2 sequences are MGHDK and SYGVNS.

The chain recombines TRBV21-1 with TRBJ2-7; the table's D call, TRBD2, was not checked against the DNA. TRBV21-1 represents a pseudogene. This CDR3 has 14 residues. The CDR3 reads CANFGGLAHYEQYF. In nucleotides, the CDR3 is TGTGCCAACTTTGGGGGACTAGCACACTACGAGCAGTACTTC.

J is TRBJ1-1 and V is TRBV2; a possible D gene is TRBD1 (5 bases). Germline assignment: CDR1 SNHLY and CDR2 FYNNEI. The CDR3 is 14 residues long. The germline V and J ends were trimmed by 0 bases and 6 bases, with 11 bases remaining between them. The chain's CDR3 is CASSEAGQEPEAFF. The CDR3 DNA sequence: TGTGCCAGCAGTGAAGCGGGGCAAGAGCCTGAAGCTTTCTTT.